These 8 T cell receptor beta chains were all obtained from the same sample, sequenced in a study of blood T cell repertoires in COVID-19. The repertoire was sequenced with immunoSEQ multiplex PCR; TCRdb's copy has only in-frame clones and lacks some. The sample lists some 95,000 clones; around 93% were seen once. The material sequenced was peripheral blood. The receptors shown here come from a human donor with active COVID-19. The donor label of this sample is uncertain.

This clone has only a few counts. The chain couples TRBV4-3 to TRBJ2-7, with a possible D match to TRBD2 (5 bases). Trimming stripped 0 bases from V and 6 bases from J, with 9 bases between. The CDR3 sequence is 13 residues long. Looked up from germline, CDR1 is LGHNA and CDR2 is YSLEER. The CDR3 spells CASSQDRGFEQYF. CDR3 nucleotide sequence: TGCGCCAGCAGCCAAGATCGAGGGTTCGAGCAGTACTTC.

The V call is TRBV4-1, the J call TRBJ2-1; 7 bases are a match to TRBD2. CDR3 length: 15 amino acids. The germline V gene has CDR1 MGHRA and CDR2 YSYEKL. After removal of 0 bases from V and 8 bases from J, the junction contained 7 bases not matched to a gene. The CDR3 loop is CASSQDGVAGDEQFF. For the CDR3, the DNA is TGCGCCAGCAGCCAAGATGGAGTAGCGGGCGATGAGCAGTTCTTC.

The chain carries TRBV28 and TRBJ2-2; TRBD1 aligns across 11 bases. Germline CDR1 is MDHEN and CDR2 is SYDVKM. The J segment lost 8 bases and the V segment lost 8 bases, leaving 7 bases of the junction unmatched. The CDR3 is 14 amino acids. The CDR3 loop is CASSGQGERGELFF. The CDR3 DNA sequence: TGTGCCAGCTCGGGACAGGGGGAAAGGGGGGAGCTGTTTTTT.

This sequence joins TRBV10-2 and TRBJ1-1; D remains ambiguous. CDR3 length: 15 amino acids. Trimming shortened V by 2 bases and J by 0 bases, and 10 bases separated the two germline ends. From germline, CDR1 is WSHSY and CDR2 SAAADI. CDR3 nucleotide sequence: TGCGCCAGCAGTGAGGCGGGAGGGATGAACACTGAAGCTTTCTTT. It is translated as CASSEAGGMNTEAFF.

The CDR3 region has the DNA TGCGCCAGCAGCTTGGGCGGGGTCCGCTCTGGAAACACCATATATTTT. Its protein is CASSLGGVRSGNTIYF. The genes are TRBV5-1 and TRBJ1-3; D is undetermined. The CDR3 has 16 residues. Trimming took 0 bases from V and 0 from J, leaving 10 bases between them. From germline, CDR1 is SGHRS and CDR2 YFSETQ.

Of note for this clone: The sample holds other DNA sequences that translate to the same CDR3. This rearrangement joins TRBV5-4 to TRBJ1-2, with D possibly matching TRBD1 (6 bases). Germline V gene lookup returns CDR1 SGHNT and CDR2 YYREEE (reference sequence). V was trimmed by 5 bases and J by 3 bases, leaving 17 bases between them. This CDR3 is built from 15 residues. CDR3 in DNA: TGTGCCAGCAGACCCTCGACAGGAGGAGACTATGGCTACACCTTC. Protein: CASRPSTGGDYGYTF.

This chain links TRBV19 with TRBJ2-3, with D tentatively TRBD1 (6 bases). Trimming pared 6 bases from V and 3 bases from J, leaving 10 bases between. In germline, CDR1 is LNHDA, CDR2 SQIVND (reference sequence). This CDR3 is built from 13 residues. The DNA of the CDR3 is TGTGCCAGTAGCAACAGGGTTACAGATACGCAGTATTTT. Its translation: CASSNRVTDTQYF.

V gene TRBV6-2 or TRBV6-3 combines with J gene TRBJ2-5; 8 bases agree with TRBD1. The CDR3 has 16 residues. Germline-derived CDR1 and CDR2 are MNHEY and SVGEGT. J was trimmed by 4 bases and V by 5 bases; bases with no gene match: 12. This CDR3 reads CASSHWRTGWGETQYF. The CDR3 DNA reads TGTGCCAGCAGTCACTGGAGGACAGGGTGGGGAGAGACCCAGTACTTC.